One and the same sample provided the 6 T cell receptor beta chains below, sequenced in a study of molecular identifiers for immune sequencing clone quantification (dated 2018 in TCRdb). Libraries were prepared through PCR. The run used a NextSeq 500. TCRdb applied fastp at Q25 and MiXCR to the public reads, then kept only in-frame beta chains. One record per CDR3 amino acid sequence lists the most common genes and DNA. The sample yields under 800,000 distinct CDR3 sequences; roughly 25% were counted once. The ten largest clones capture about 0.84% of the sample. Sequencing was carried out using naive CD8+ T cells from blood, with Jurkat cell RNA spiked in. The cell subset or site label, read with the paper, signifies: FACS-sorted CD8+CD4-CCR7+CD45RA+ naive T cells. The receptors were sampled from a human donor in good health. Some libraries in this study had Jurkat cell RNA spiked in.

This clonotype showed up many times. Germline and junction disagree at one end, which may indicate a read error. V usage is TRBV28 and J usage is TRBJ2-3, with 11 bases aligning to TRBD2. Germline V CDR1 and CDR2: MDHEN, SYDVKM. CDR3 size: 15 residues. CDR3 residues: CASSSRTSGTDTQYF. As DNA, the CDR3 is TGCGCCAGCAGCTCAAGGACTAGCGGGACAGATACGCAGTATTTT.

This clonotype has at least ten counts. The V gene is TRBV20-1, the J gene TRBJ2-7; 9 bases are a match to TRBD1. Unmatched junction bases numbered 11, after V lost 6 bases and J lost 5 bases. CDR1 and CDR2 from the germline V gene are DFQATT and SNEGSKA (reference sequence). The CDR3 length is 14 residues. For the CDR3, the DNA is TGCAGTGCCCGTCCCACGGGACAGGGTGACGAGCAGTACTTC. Amino acid sequence: CSARPTGQGDEQYF.

The chain recombines TRBV27 with TRBJ2-3; no clear D gene. Between the trimmed V and J ends, which lost 2 bases and 4 bases, there was a span of 13 bases. This CDR3 contains 15 residues. CDR1 is MNHEY and CDR2 is SMNVEV in the germline V gene (reference sequence). The CDR3 nucleotides are TGTGCCAGCAGTTTAGCGGACCCTCTACCAGATACGCAGTATTTT. Translation: CASSLADPLPDTQYF.

This clonotype was seen only a few times. This sequence joins TRBV19 and TRBJ1-5, with 7 bases aligning to TRBD1. The V gene end was trimmed by 9 bases and the J gene end by 1 base; junction bases not matched to a gene: 6. The V gene's germline CDR1 is LNHDA and CDR2 SQIVND (reference sequence). CDR3 size: 14 residues. CDR3 nucleotides: TGTGCCAGCCTCCAGACAGGGAGCAATCAGCCCCAGCATTTT. Translated: CASLQTGSNQPQHF.

This clonotype came up a few times. J is TRBJ2-1 and V is TRBV6-2 or TRBV6-3, with 11 bases matching TRBD2. After removal of 5 bases from V and 7 bases from J, the junction contained 10 bases not matched to a gene. The CDR3 is 16 amino acids. Germline CDR1 and CDR2: MNHEY and SVGEGT. CDR3 amino acids: CASSPFTSGSGNEQFF. CDR3 DNA: TGTGCCAGCAGTCCTTTCACTAGCGGGAGTGGAAATGAGCAGTTCTTC.

The sample holds many counts of this clonotype. The chain joins TRBV7-8 to TRBJ2-5; the D gene is possibly TRBD2 (6 bases). V was trimmed by 1 base and J by 5 bases, leaving 14 bases between them. The CDR3 runs to 15 residues. Germline assignment: CDR1 SGHVS and CDR2 FQNEAQ. The DNA for the CDR3 is TGTGCCAGCAGCTTAGACTTCGGGGGTGTGGAGACCCAGTACTTC. This encodes CASSLDFGGVETQYF.